This T cell receptor beta chain was documented in a study of T-cell reconstitution after alpha-beta-depleted transplantation in children. Study-wide points: By about two months after transplant, alpha-beta T cells reportedly arose from several hundred graft clones that had expanded.

A word on this clonotype: Its antigen is undetermined.

Using unique molecular identifiers, the investigators prepared the TCRbeta library. TCRdb recomputed calls from the PCR reads with MiXCR, one row per CDR3 protein. The sample consists of 750,000 to 950,000 distinct CDR3 sequences, about 15% of them appearing once. The specimen was PBMCs, mostly from graft donor cells, collected 360 days after TCRalphabeta/CD19-depleted stem cell transplant. This TCR was sampled from a male patient aged 10 to 17 who had a stem cell transplant for acute lymphoblastic leukemia, so the T cells may come from the graft donor.

CDR3 bases: TGTGCCAGCAGTTTACTGGGTGGGACAGGGGGCGGAAAACTGTTTTTT. It yields the protein CASSLLGGTGGGKLFF. The gene calls are TRBV27 and TRBJ1-4; 12 bases map to TRBD1. The germline V gene has CDR1 MNHEY and CDR2 SMNVEV (reference sequence). After removal of 2 bases from V and 10 bases from J, the junction contained 8 bases not matched to a gene. The CDR3 is made up of 16 amino acids.